This T cell receptor (beta chain) appears in the sequencing data of a study of T cells expressing NK-cell markers. Study summary: Beta-chain profiling covered CD3+CD56+NKG2C+, CD3+CD56+NKG2C- and CD3+CD56-NKG2C+ sorted subsets. Serological testing identified most of the eight sequenced donors as HCMV-seropositive and one as seronegative. Overall study results and limits: In several donors, dominant clonotypes made up roughly 28.3-65% of CD3+CD56-NKG2C+ cells.

Template switching by 5'RACE with UMIs generated the TCR beta cDNA. TCRdb re-analyzed the 5' RACE reads; it lists each CDR3 protein once, without DNA. The sample's table shows roughly 160,000 distinct CDR3 sequences. As concerns this clonotype: What it binds is not known.

CDR3 size: 13 residues. This sequence originates from a man aged 18-75 years in good health. The chain uses TRBV12-3 or TRBV12-4 and TRBJ1-6. The sample taken for sequencing was blood T cells: a sorted CD56 or NKG2C T cell subset, CD4+ or CD8+ T cells, or bulk PBMC T cells (not recorded which). The chain's CDR3 is CASSLGLSSPLHF.